The entry below gives a single T cell receptor beta chain sequence along with its context. Its antigen remains undetermined. Base-call qualities are not available, and no considerably larger clone is one nucleotide away. Each collaborating institution followed its own protocols to collect whole blood in K2EDTA tubes. Collaborator samples were shipped for TCRbeta analysis as frozen whole blood, isolated PBMCs, or DNA extracted from either sample type. The data are from a study of blood T cell repertoires in COVID-19 (TCRdb year 2020). Describing the broader study: Samples from collaborators originated in the United States, Italy and Spain and spanned both the acute and convalescent phases of COVID-19. The dataset comprised deeply sampled blood TCRbeta repertoires from subjects exposed to, actively infected with, or recovered from COVID-19. Sample metadata almost always included a de-identified subject ID, COVID-19 status, age in years and sex. Samples were obtained from the ongoing ImmuneRACE study (first 160 participants) and from 1,200 or so subjects provided by 6 global collaborators. The prospective study material was composed of cDNA or gDNA derived from T cells, B-cell-depleted T cells, or PBMCs. The repertoires were released in a freely available public database meant as a resource for research on the immune response to SARS-CoV-2. Where HLA class I and class II types were available, the types were taken from metadata supplied by the sample provider, not from assay-based typing. What the work shows at the level of the full study, not this receptor alone: Clinical and demographic metadata were provided uncurated, with the amount varying by source and participant.

The CDR1 and CDR2 encoded by the germline V gene are SGHDT and YYEEEE. Ends trimmed: V by 3 bases, J by 4 bases; bases unmatched to a gene: 3. From the cysteine up to the phenylalanine, the CDR3 has a length of 13 residues. Of all the DNA, just the CDR3 is kept, 39 bases in frame from base 1. TCRbeta CDR3 regions were amplified from genomic DNA using the immunoSEQ Assay, a bias-controlled multiplex PCR. The paper's processing steps were these. Within the assay, amplification of reference gene primers was used to estimate how many nucleated cells each sample contained. To quantify the absolute abundance of each unique TCRbeta CDR3 rearrangement, sequence reads were collapsed and filtered. For each sample, productive Simpson clonality was calculated as the square root of Simpson's diversity index across productive rearrangements. Sourced from immuneACCESS, this table was stored by TCRdb with only in-frame sequences that have V and J called. A share of the clones is absent; for the studies checked, an unresolved V gene accounts for under half, and the remainder has no known explanation. V, J and clone size are taken as reported in that table, and D and trimming were inferred from the DNA itself. In this sample the table shows 25,000 to 30,000 clones, about 85% of which occur a single time. The ten largest clones capture 15% to 20% of the sample.

Sequencing used peripheral blood. This receptor was obtained from a woman aged 55-75 years with acute or convalescent COVID-19. This receptor chain uses TRBV5-6 and TRBJ2-7, with 8 bases aligning to TRBD1. The bases are TGTGCCAGCAGCTCGACAGGGGCGTACGAGCAGTACTTC. This encodes CASSSTGAYEQYF.